The clone carrying this TCR beta chain occurred once. The data were taken from a study of T cell changes during pregnancy in multiple sclerosis. Germline values: CDR1 GTSNPN, CDR2 SVGIG (reference sequence). The CDR3 spans 13 residues. The V end was cut by 3 bases, the J end by 4 bases, with 10 bases between. Clones were read by immunoSEQ multiplex PCR, and TCRdb kept only the in-frame ones, dropping some. The repertoire holds about 50,000 clones, with 80% to 95% as singletons. This chain links TRBV30 with TRBJ1-5; no firm D call. The clonotype comes from a female donor with multiple sclerosis, enrolled in a pregnancy study. The sample consisted of CD4+ T cells from peripheral blood mononuclear cells, taken after pregnancy. The CDR3, as DNA: TGTGCCTGGAGGCCGCAGGCTAATCAGCCCCAGCATTTT. Amino acids: CAWRPQANQPQHF.